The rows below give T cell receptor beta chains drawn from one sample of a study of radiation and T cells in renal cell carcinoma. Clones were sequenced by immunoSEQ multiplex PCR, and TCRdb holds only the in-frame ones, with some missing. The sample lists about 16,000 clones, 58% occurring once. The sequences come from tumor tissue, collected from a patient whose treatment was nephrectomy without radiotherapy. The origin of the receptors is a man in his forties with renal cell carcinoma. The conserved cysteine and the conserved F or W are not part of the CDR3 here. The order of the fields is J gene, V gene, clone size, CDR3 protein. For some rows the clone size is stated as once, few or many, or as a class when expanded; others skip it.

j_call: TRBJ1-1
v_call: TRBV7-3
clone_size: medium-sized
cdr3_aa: ASTIQGGGTEAF

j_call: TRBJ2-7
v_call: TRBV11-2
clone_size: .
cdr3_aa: ASSLGQGIRYEQY

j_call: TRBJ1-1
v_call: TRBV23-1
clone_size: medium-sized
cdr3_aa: ASSQQVPRDPMCLHHRDTEAF

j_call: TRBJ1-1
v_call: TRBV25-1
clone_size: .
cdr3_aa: ASSELGTANTEAF

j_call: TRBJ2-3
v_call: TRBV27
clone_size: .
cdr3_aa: ASSLRPGTTDTQY

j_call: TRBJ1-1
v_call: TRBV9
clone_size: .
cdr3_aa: ASSVEGGLNTEAF

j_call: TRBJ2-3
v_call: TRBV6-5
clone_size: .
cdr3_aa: ASSRTAGALSTQY

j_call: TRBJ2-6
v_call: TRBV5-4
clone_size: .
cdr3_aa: ASSAGMWGASGANVLT

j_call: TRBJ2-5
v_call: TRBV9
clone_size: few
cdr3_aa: ASSATGTGLEETQY

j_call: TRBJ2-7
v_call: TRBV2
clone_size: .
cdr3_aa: ASSVVGGATYEQY

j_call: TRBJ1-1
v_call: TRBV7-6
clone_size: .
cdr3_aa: ASSLRGGTEAF

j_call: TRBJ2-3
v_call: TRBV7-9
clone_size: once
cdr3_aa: ASSRTSGGADTQY

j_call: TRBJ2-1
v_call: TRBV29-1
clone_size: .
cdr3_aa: SARDRANYNEQF

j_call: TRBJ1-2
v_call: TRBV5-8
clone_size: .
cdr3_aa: ASSYAGGQYYGYT

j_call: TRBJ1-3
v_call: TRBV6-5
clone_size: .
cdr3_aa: ASKAEGGNTIY

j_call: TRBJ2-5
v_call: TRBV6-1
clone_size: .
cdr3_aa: ASSPLGLGETQY

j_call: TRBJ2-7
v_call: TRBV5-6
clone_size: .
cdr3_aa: ASSLERGRQGEEQY

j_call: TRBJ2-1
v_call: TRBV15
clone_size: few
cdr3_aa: ATSRGRGYNEQF

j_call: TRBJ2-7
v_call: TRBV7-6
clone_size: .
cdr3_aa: ASSLEDRYEQY

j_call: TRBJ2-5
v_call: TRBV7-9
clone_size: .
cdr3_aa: ASSGGTSGGIRRETQY

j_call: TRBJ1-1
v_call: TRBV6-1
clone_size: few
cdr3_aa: ASFIGVLNTEAF

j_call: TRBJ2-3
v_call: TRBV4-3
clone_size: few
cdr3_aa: ASRPELAVNTQY

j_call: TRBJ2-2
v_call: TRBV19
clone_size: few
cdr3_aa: ASSLPHGTGELF

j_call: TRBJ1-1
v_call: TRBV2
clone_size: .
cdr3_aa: ASRRAWNTEAF

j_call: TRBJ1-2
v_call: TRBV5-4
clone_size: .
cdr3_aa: ASSPGVFDYGYT

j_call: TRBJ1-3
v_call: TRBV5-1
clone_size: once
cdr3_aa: ASSYGHGGPSGNTIY

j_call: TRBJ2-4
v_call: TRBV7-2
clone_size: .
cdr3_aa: ASSLVQQNIQY

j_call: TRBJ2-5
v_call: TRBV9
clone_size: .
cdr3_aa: ASSVVGGQETQY

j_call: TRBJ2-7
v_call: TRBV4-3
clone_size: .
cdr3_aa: ASSQDYAGPFYEQY

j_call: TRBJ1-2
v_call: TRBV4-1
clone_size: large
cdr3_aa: ASSQAHIPGEGGYT

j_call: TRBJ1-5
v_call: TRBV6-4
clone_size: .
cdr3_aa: ASSPPTGQPQH

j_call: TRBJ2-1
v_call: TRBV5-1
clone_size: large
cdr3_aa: ASSSSGAGGYNEQF

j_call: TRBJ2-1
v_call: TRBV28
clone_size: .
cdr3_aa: ASSSPLAGEYNEQF

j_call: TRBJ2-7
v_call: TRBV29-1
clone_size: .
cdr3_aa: SVAGQGVGYEQY

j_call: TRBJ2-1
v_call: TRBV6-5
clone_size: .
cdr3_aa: ASSYRMGPNEQF

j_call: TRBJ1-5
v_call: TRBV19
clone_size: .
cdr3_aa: ASQSLGNLSNQPQH

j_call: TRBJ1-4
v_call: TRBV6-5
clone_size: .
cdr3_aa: ASSYRTGHEKLF

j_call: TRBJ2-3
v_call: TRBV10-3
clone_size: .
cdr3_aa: AATGADTQY

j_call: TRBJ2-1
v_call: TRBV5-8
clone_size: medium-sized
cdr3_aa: ASSYLAESSYNEQF

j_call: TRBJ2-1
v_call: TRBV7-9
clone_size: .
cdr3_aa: ASSLGPQLGEQF

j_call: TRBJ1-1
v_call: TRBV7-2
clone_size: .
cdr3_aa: ASSVGGTDFTEAF

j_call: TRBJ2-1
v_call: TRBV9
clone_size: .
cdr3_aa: ASSVEAGGPSSYNEQF

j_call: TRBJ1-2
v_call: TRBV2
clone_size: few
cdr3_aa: ASSRTFGDRGYT

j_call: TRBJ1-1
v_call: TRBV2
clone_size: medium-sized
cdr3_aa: ARGFRAPGEAF

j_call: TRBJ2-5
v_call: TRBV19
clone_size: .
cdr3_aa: ASSKGRGETQY

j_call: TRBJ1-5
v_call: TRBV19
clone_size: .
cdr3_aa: ASSTRLKGTGGRNQPQH